A selection of T cell receptor beta chains follows, all from one sample in a study of identical twins. MiXCR, applied by TCRdb to the 5' RACE reads, yields one record per CDR3 protein. The table has approximately 700,000 distinct CDR3 sequences, around 6% seen once. The sequencing sample was made of naive T cells sorted from blood. These receptors originate from a man aged 18 to 29 in good health. CDR3s include the opening cysteine and the closing phenylalanine or tryptophan. A D gene is named only where the DNA matches it firmly. Clone sizes are given selectively: once, few, many, or a class where the clone is expanded.

D: -; size: many; V: TRBV20-1; J: TRBJ2-2; DNA: TGCAGTGCCTCCGACGGGGCGAACACCGGGGAGCTGTTTTTT; CDR3: CSASDGANTGELFF
D: -; size: few; V: TRBV12-3/TRBV12-4; J: TRBJ2-7; DNA: TGTGCCAGCAGCCACGGCCCGGCACCCAACGAGCAGTACTTC; CDR3: CASSHGPAPNEQYF
D: TRBD1; size: many; V: TRBV15; J: TRBJ2-1; DNA: TGTGCCACCAGCTCACCGGGACAGGGGAAGGGAGTCGGCCACAATGAGCAGTTCTTC; CDR3: CATSSPGQGKGVGHNEQFF
D: -; size: many; V: TRBV27; J: TRBJ1-5; DNA: TGTGCCAGCAGTTATAGCAATCAGCCCCAGCATTTT; CDR3: CASSYSNQPQHF
D: TRBD1; size: -; V: TRBV18; J: TRBJ2-5; DNA: TGTGCCAGCTCACCAAAGTCCGGACAGGGGCGGGAGACCCAGTACTTC; CDR3: CASSPKSGQGRETQYF
D: -; size: -; V: TRBV7-2; J: TRBJ2-5; DNA: TGTGCCAGCAGCCGACAAACAGGAGAGACCCAGTACTTC; CDR3: CASSRQTGETQYF
D: TRBD1; size: many; V: TRBV4-1; J: TRBJ1-2; DNA: TGCGCCAGCAGCGAAACAGGGGGCGACTTCTATGGCTACACCTTC; CDR3: CASSETGGDFYGYTF
D: -; size: -; V: TRBV19; J: TRBJ1-4; DNA: TGTGCCAGTAGGTCCGGCGGGCTACTTGCGGAAAAACTGTTTTTT; CDR3: CASRSGGLLAEKLFF
D: TRBD2; size: many; V: TRBV6-2/TRBV6-3; J: TRBJ2-1; DNA: TGTGCCACCTTGATGCTCGGCGGGAGTAATGAGCAGTTCTTC; CDR3: CATLMLGGSNEQFF
D: TRBD2; size: -; V: TRBV2; J: TRBJ2-1; DNA: TGTGCCAGGGGAGGACTAGCCTACAATGAGCAGTTCTTC; CDR3: CARGGLAYNEQFF
D: -; size: few; V: TRBV29-1; J: TRBJ2-5; DNA: TGCAGCGTTGAAGATATAAGGGGAGAGACCCAGTACTTC; CDR3: CSVEDIRGETQYF
D: -; size: few; V: TRBV29-1; J: TRBJ2-7; DNA: TGCAGCGTTGCAAGGGTGTCCAGCGGAAGCTCCTACGAGCAGTACTTC; CDR3: CSVARVSSGSSYEQYF
D: -; size: many; V: TRBV20-1; J: TRBJ2-1; DNA: TGCAGTGCCTCGTTACAGGTTTACAATGAGCAGTTCTTC; CDR3: CSASLQVYNEQFF
D: -; size: many; V: TRBV29-1; J: TRBJ2-7; DNA: TGCAGCGTTGCAAGTAACCTTCTCTACGAGCAGTACTTC; CDR3: CSVASNLLYEQYF
D: TRBD1; size: many; V: TRBV9; J: TRBJ1-1; DNA: TGTGCCAGCAGCACCACCACGGGGACAGGGATTGAAGCTTTCTTT; CDR3: CASSTTTGTGIEAFF
D: TRBD2; size: many; V: TRBV29-1; J: TRBJ2-3; DNA: TGCAGCGCAACTAGCGTTCGCACAGATACGCAGTATTTT; CDR3: CSATSVRTDTQYF
D: TRBD2; size: -; V: TRBV20-1; J: TRBJ2-5; DNA: TGCAGTGCTCCAAAAATAGCGGGAGGGCCTGCACCCGCCCAGTACTTC; CDR3: CSAPKIAGGPAPAQYF
D: -; size: many; V: TRBV6-5; J: TRBJ1-2; DNA: TGTGCCAGCAGTTACCGGACCCAAGCCTCCGGCTACACCTTC; CDR3: CASSYRTQASGYTF
D: -; size: -; V: TRBV4-2; J: TRBJ2-3; DNA: TGTGCCAGCAGCCAATGGGATCAGTCATCAGATACGCAGTATTTT; CDR3: CASSQWDQSSDTQYF
D: -; size: few; V: TRBV7-9; J: TRBJ2-7; DNA: TGTGCCAGCAGCCTACGGACAGATCCCTACGAGCAGTACTTC; CDR3: CASSLRTDPYEQYF
D: -; size: many; V: TRBV28; J: TRBJ2-1; DNA: TGTGCCAGCAGTGGACTACAGCAGTTCTTC; CDR3: CASSGLQQFF
D: -; size: many; V: TRBV10-2; J: TRBJ2-1; DNA: TGCGCCAGCAGTGAGGACTTCTACTACAATGAGCAGTTCTTC; CDR3: CASSEDFYYNEQFF
D: TRBD1; size: many; V: TRBV20-1; J: TRBJ1-4; DNA: TGCAGCGGGGGGACAGGGGATGAAAAACTGTTTTTT; CDR3: CSGGTGDEKLFF
D: TRBD2; size: many; V: TRBV5-1; J: TRBJ2-2; DNA: TGCGCCAGCAGCTTGGCACTAGCGGGAGGGCCAAACACCGGGGAGCTGTTTTTT; CDR3: CASSLALAGGPNTGELFF
D: -; size: -; V: TRBV28; J: TRBJ1-1; DNA: TGTGCCAGCTTTTCGGTCAGGGCTTTCTTT; CDR3: CASFSVRAFF
D: -; size: many; V: TRBV28; J: TRBJ1-2; DNA: TGTGCCAGCAGCGTGATGAGGTTGGACTATGGCTACACCTTC; CDR3: CASSVMRLDYGYTF
D: -; size: many; V: TRBV3-1; J: TRBJ2-1; DNA: TGTGCCAGCAGCCAAGCAGGCTCCTACAATGAGCAGTTCTTC; CDR3: CASSQAGSYNEQFF
D: -; size: many; V: TRBV12-3/TRBV12-4; J: TRBJ1-1; DNA: TGTGCCAGCAGCCCGAGGCTCAACACTGAGGCTTTCTTT; CDR3: CASSPRLNTEAFF
D: TRBD2; size: few; V: TRBV4-3; J: TRBJ2-1; DNA: TGCGCCAGCAGCCAAGTCTTAGCGGGAGGGCAGTTCTTC; CDR3: CASSQVLAGGQFF
D: -; size: -; V: TRBV7-9; J: TRBJ1-5; DNA: TGTGCCAGCAGCGGCGGTTGGGGCAATCAGCCCCAGCATTTT; CDR3: CASSGGWGNQPQHF
D: -; size: many; V: TRBV9; J: TRBJ2-7; DNA: TGTGCCAGCAGCGTAGATGGGACATGGACCTACGAGCAGTACTTC; CDR3: CASSVDGTWTYEQYF
D: TRBD2; size: many; V: TRBV5-1; J: TRBJ2-1; DNA: TGCGCCAGCAGCCCCGGTGGGACTAGCGGACACAATGAGCAGTTCTTC; CDR3: CASSPGGTSGHNEQFF
D: TRBD1; size: many; V: TRBV29-1; J: TRBJ2-1; DNA: TGCAGCGGACAGGGTTTCACGAGACTAAGCAAACTTGCCTACAATGAGCAGTTCTTC; CDR3: CSGQGFTRLSKLAYNEQFF
D: -; size: -; V: TRBV28; J: TRBJ2-7; DNA: TGTGCCAGCAGTGCTGTCGGGCAGAACTACGAGCAGTACTTC; CDR3: CASSAVGQNYEQYF
D: -; size: -; V: TRBV7-9; J: TRBJ1-1; DNA: TGTGCCAGCAGCTTTAAGACCCAGGGGGAAGCTTTCTTT; CDR3: CASSFKTQGEAFF
D: TRBD1; size: -; V: TRBV30; J: TRBJ2-7; DNA: TGTGCCTGGAGAGGAATGGGACAGGGCTCCTACGAGCAGTACTTC; CDR3: CAWRGMGQGSYEQYF
D: -; size: few; V: TRBV2; J: TRBJ1-5; DNA: TGTGCCAGCAGTGAAGGGCACGACAGTTTCAATCAGCCCCAGCATTTT; CDR3: CASSEGHDSFNQPQHF
D: -; size: -; V: TRBV6-1; J: TRBJ1-1; DNA: TGTGCCAGCTCGGATGAGTCGGACACTGAAGCTTTCTTT; CDR3: CASSDESDTEAFF
D: -; size: -; V: TRBV11-2; J: TRBJ2-1; DNA: TGTGCCAGCAGCTTAACTAGGGGTTTGCTGTTCTTC; CDR3: CASSLTRGLLFF
D: TRBD1; size: -; V: TRBV12-3/TRBV12-4; J: TRBJ2-5; DNA: TGTGCCAGCAGCCCGACAGGGGCGGCAGAGACCCAGTACTTC; CDR3: CASSPTGAAETQYF
D: -; size: -; V: TRBV19; J: TRBJ2-3; DNA: TGTGCCAGTAGTATAGAGGGCGGATGGGATACGCAGTATTTT; CDR3: CASSIEGGWDTQYF
D: -; size: many; V: TRBV12-3/TRBV12-4; J: TRBJ2-6; DNA: TGTGCCAGCATGGTCTCTGGGGCCAACGTCCTGACTTTC; CDR3: CASMVSGANVLTF
D: TRBD2; size: few; V: TRBV28; J: TRBJ2-3; DNA: TGTGCCAGCAGTTACCTAGCGGTTAACACAGATACGCAGTATTTT; CDR3: CASSYLAVNTDTQYF
D: -; size: few; V: TRBV12-3/TRBV12-4; J: TRBJ2-4; DNA: TGTGCCAGTTCCGGTTGGGGGGCGAAGGAAAACATTCAGTACTTC; CDR3: CASSGWGAKENIQYF
D: -; size: -; V: TRBV12-3/TRBV12-4; J: TRBJ2-2; DNA: TGTGCCAGCTGCATGACCGGGGAGCTGTTTTTT; CDR3: CASCMTGELFF
D: -; size: many; V: TRBV20-1; J: TRBJ2-3; DNA: TGCAGTGCTAGTGTTTTCAGCGGAGATACGCAGTATTTT; CDR3: CSASVFSGDTQYF